Listed below are T cell receptor beta chains from one sample, sequenced in a study of cytomegalovirus exposure and HLA in healthy donors. Data came from immunoSEQ multiplex PCR; TCRdb stores just in-frame clones and leaves some out. The sample holds about 130,000 clones, about nine tenths seen once. Sample: PBMCs. The receptors originated from a young woman in good health and CMV-seronegative. The CDR3 runs from the conserved cysteine through the conserved F or W. Each record gives: clone size, J gene, D gene, V gene, CDR3 DNA, CDR3 protein. A D gene is named only where the DNA matches it firmly. Only some rows state a clone size, as once, few, many or a class for expanded clones.

abundance: NA
j_gene: TRBJ1-4
d_gene: NA
v_gene: TRBV5-1
CDR3nt: TGCGCCAGCGGCGAGGGAGGGGCCGATGAAAAACTGTTTTTT
CDR3aa: CASGEGGADEKLFF

abundance: NA
j_gene: TRBJ2-1
d_gene: NA
v_gene: TRBV29-1
CDR3nt: TGCAGCGTTGTGCCGGCCCCCGGGGGCAATGAGCAGTTCTTC
CDR3aa: CSVVPAPGGNEQFF

abundance: NA
j_gene: TRBJ2-7
d_gene: TRBD1
v_gene: TRBV18
CDR3nt: TGTGCCAGCTCTCCACGGGACAGCGGTCGCGAGCAGTACTTC
CDR3aa: CASSPRDSGREQYF

abundance: NA
j_gene: TRBJ2-7
d_gene: TRBD1
v_gene: TRBV5-4
CDR3nt: TGTGCCAGCAGCTTTTCAACAGGGGGCCCCTACGAGCAGTACTTC
CDR3aa: CASSFSTGGPYEQYF

abundance: NA
j_gene: TRBJ1-2
d_gene: NA
v_gene: TRBV5-1
CDR3nt: TGCGCCAGCAGCACGGGGTCCTATCTTAACTATGGCTACACCTTC
CDR3aa: CASSTGSYLNYGYTF

abundance: NA
j_gene: TRBJ2-1
d_gene: NA
v_gene: TRBV2
CDR3nt: TGTGCCAGCAGATTTGAATATAGCTCCTACAATGAGCAGTTCTTC
CDR3aa: CASRFEYSSYNEQFF

abundance: NA
j_gene: TRBJ2-1
d_gene: TRBD2
v_gene: TRBV6-4
CDR3nt: TGTGCCAGCAGTGACTCGGGACTAGCGGGAGGGGGTGAGCAGTTCTTC
CDR3aa: CASSDSGLAGGGEQFF

abundance: NA
j_gene: TRBJ2-3
d_gene: NA
v_gene: TRBV7-9
CDR3nt: TGTGCCAGCAGCTTAGAGCCAACGCAGTATTTT
CDR3aa: CASSLEPTQYF

abundance: NA
j_gene: TRBJ1-5
d_gene: TRBD1
v_gene: TRBV28
CDR3nt: TGTGCCAGCAGGCGGGGACAGAATCAGCCCCAGCATTTT
CDR3aa: CASRRGQNQPQHF

abundance: NA
j_gene: TRBJ1-1
d_gene: TRBD1
v_gene: TRBV29-1
CDR3nt: TGCAGCGCCAGGGACAGGGGATTGACTGAAGCTTTCTTT
CDR3aa: CSARDRGLTEAFF

abundance: once
j_gene: TRBJ2-1
d_gene: NA
v_gene: TRBV5-1
CDR3nt: TGCGCCAGCAGCTTAAGGGGGATTAGTGAGCAGTTCTTC
CDR3aa: CASSLRGISEQFF

abundance: NA
j_gene: TRBJ1-2
d_gene: NA
v_gene: TRBV5-1
CDR3nt: TGCGCCAGCAGCTTGGATCGTCAAGGGGGAAACTACACCTTC
CDR3aa: CASSLDRQGGNYTF

abundance: once
j_gene: TRBJ2-7
d_gene: NA
v_gene: TRBV7-2
CDR3nt: TGTGCCAGCAGCCTTCAGGGGCGCTACGAGCAGTACTTC
CDR3aa: CASSLQGRYEQYF

abundance: NA
j_gene: TRBJ1-5
d_gene: NA
v_gene: TRBV4-1
CDR3nt: TGCGCCAGCAGCCCTGACAGTTCCAAAAATCAGCCCCAGCATTTT
CDR3aa: CASSPDSSKNQPQHF

abundance: NA
j_gene: TRBJ2-6
d_gene: NA
v_gene: TRBV5-5
CDR3nt: TGTGCCAGCAGCCAAAACAGACAGTCCTCTGGGGCCAACGTCCTGACTTTC
CDR3aa: CASSQNRQSSGANVLTF

abundance: NA
j_gene: TRBJ2-1
d_gene: TRBD2
v_gene: TRBV11-3
CDR3nt: TGTGCCAGCAGCTTAGAAAGGGGACTAACATCCTACAATGAGCAGTTCTTC
CDR3aa: CASSLERGLTSYNEQFF

abundance: NA
j_gene: TRBJ1-1
d_gene: TRBD1
v_gene: TRBV9
CDR3nt: TGTGCCAGCAGCGTAGGTCGGCAGGGGGCCGAAGCTTTCTTT
CDR3aa: CASSVGRQGAEAFF

abundance: NA
j_gene: TRBJ1-5
d_gene: NA
v_gene: TRBV18
CDR3nt: TGTGCCAGCTCACCCGACAGTTCTGTTCAGCCCCAGCATTTT
CDR3aa: CASSPDSSVQPQHF

abundance: NA
j_gene: TRBJ1-3
d_gene: TRBD1
v_gene: TRBV19
CDR3nt: TGTGCCAGTAGTAGAACAGGGGATCCTGGAAACACCATATATTTT
CDR3aa: CASSRTGDPGNTIYF

abundance: NA
j_gene: TRBJ2-1
d_gene: TRBD2
v_gene: TRBV11-3
CDR3nt: TGTGCCAGCAGCACCCCGGGACTAGCGGGGGGCAATGAGCAGTTCTTC
CDR3aa: CASSTPGLAGGNEQFF

abundance: NA
j_gene: TRBJ2-7
d_gene: NA
v_gene: TRBV2
CDR3nt: TGTGCCAGCAGTGAATTTCGCTGGACAACCACCTACGAGCAGTACTTC
CDR3aa: CASSEFRWTTTYEQYF

abundance: NA
j_gene: TRBJ1-4
d_gene: NA
v_gene: TRBV5-1
CDR3nt: TGCGCCAGCAGCTTGGACCTAGCAACTAATGAAAAACTGTTTTTT
CDR3aa: CASSLDLATNEKLFF

abundance: NA
j_gene: TRBJ2-7
d_gene: TRBD1
v_gene: TRBV5-1
CDR3nt: TGCGCCAGCAGCTCGACAGGGTCTATCTACGAGCAGTACTTC
CDR3aa: CASSSTGSIYEQYF

abundance: NA
j_gene: TRBJ2-1
d_gene: NA
v_gene: TRBV29-1
CDR3nt: TGCAGCGTTGTGCCCCTTCGGGACAATGAGCAGTTCTTC
CDR3aa: CSVVPLRDNEQFF

abundance: NA
j_gene: TRBJ2-2
d_gene: NA
v_gene: TRBV5-1
CDR3nt: TGCGCCAGCAGCTTGGGCGGTATCACCGGGGAGCTGTTTTTT
CDR3aa: CASSLGGITGELFF

abundance: NA
j_gene: TRBJ2-7
d_gene: NA
v_gene: TRBV7-9
CDR3nt: TGTGCCAGCAGCCCGTCCTACGAGCAGTACTTC
CDR3aa: CASSPSYEQYF

abundance: NA
j_gene: TRBJ2-7
d_gene: TRBD1
v_gene: TRBV2
CDR3nt: TGTGCCAGCAGGGGACAGGGGGCCTCCTACGAGCAGTACTTC
CDR3aa: CASRGQGASYEQYF

abundance: NA
j_gene: TRBJ2-7
d_gene: TRBD2
v_gene: TRBV7-9
CDR3nt: TGTGCCAGCAGCTCCCGGAGTAGCGGGAGGATATACGAGCAGTACTTC
CDR3aa: CASSSRSSGRIYEQYF

abundance: NA
j_gene: TRBJ1-2
d_gene: NA
v_gene: TRBV15
CDR3nt: TGTGCCACCAGCAGACTCTATGGCTACACCTTC
CDR3aa: CATSRLYGYTF

abundance: few
j_gene: TRBJ1-5
d_gene: NA
v_gene: TRBV4-1
CDR3nt: TGCGCCAGCAGCCAAGAACCCACGGGGTTCAATCAGCCCCAGCATTTT
CDR3aa: CASSQEPTGFNQPQHF

abundance: NA
j_gene: TRBJ2-7
d_gene: TRBD1
v_gene: TRBV15
CDR3nt: TGTGCCACCAGCAGAGTCCCAGGGGGCGCCTTCACCTACGAGCAGTACTTC
CDR3aa: CATSRVPGGAFTYEQYF

abundance: once
j_gene: TRBJ2-3
d_gene: TRBD2
v_gene: TRBV7-9
CDR3nt: TGTGCCAGCAGCTTAGCAAGTGTAGCGGGAGGGCCGGGTGCAGATACGCAGTATTTT
CDR3aa: CASSLASVAGGPGADTQYF

abundance: NA
j_gene: TRBJ2-5
d_gene: NA
v_gene: TRBV11-3
CDR3nt: TGTGCCAGCAGCTTAGACAGGGCAGGGGTTACCCAGTACTTC
CDR3aa: CASSLDRAGVTQYF

abundance: few
j_gene: TRBJ1-5
d_gene: TRBD1
v_gene: TRBV27
CDR3nt: TGTGCCAGCAGCCGCACCACAGGGGGACAGCCCCAGCATTTT
CDR3aa: CASSRTTGGQPQHF

abundance: NA
j_gene: TRBJ1-3
d_gene: NA
v_gene: TRBV29-1
CDR3nt: TGCAGCGTGGTTGACACGGCGAACGGGGACACCATATATTTT
CDR3aa: CSVVDTANGDTIYF

abundance: NA
j_gene: TRBJ1-1
d_gene: NA
v_gene: TRBV19
CDR3nt: TGTGCCAGTCAAGCAGGGTACACTGAAGCTTTCTTT
CDR3aa: CASQAGYTEAFF

abundance: NA
j_gene: TRBJ2-7
d_gene: NA
v_gene: TRBV5-4
CDR3nt: TGTGCCAGCAGCTATGACCGGGGCCGGGGGAGGGAGCAGTACTTC
CDR3aa: CASSYDRGRGREQYF

abundance: NA
j_gene: TRBJ1-2
d_gene: NA
v_gene: TRBV19
CDR3nt: TGTGCCAGTCATATGGGGAGAGGCTATGGCTACACCTTC
CDR3aa: CASHMGRGYGYTF

abundance: NA
j_gene: TRBJ2-7
d_gene: NA
v_gene: TRBV9
CDR3nt: TGTGCCAGCAACTCTGGCGAGCAGTACTTC
CDR3aa: CASNSGEQYF